This TCR beta chain was sequenced during a study of blood T cell repertoires in COVID-19. Overall study context: Researchers got acute and convalescent COVID-19 samples from the United States, Italy and Spain. From T cells, B-cell-depleted T cells, or PBMCs came the material, which was cDNA or gDNA.

Per the authors' pipeline: Estimates of nucleated cell counts were drawn from the amplification of reference gene primers. The method was immunoSEQ multiplex PCR; TCRdb's version includes in-frame clones alone and lacks a portion of them. V and J calls and clone size come straight from that table; D and trimming were deduced from the DNA. The sample contains about 220,000 clones, under 90% of which appear only once. CDR1 is SNHLY, CDR2 FYNNEI, per germline. The CDR3 contains 11 residues. Trimming took 6 bases from V and 9 from J, leaving 9 bases between them. The sequence derives from an elderly woman with acute or convalescent COVID-19. J is TRBJ2-1 and V is TRBV2, with TRBD1 as a possible D gene (6 bases). The sequencing input was peripheral blood. The CDR3 DNA is TGTGCCAGCAGCCTAGGGGGTGAGCAGTTCTTC. Residues: CASSLGGEQFF.